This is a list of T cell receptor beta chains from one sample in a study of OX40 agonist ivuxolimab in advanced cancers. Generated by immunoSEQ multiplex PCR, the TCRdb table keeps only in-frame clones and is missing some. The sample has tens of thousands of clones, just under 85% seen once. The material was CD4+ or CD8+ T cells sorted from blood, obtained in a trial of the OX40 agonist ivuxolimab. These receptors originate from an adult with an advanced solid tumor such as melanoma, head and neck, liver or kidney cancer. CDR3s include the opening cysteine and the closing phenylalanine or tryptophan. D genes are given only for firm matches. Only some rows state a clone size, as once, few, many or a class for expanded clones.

TGTGCCAGCGGAGGGGGGCTCGGGAACACCGGGGAGCTGTTTTTT,CASGGGLGNTGELFF,TRBV2,TRBJ2-2,.,.,15
TGTGCCAGCAGTTACCTCTCTACAGGGTCCTACGAGCAGTACTTC,CASSYLSTGSYEQYF,TRBV6-5,TRBJ2-7,.,.,15
TGTGCCAGCAGCTTACATTCATTGGGGTATGAGCAGTTCTTC,CASSLHSLGYEQFF,TRBV11-3,TRBJ2-1,.,.,14
TGTGCCAGCAGCGTGACAGGGGACGCCTACGAGCAGTACTTC,CASSVTGDAYEQYF,TRBV7-3,TRBJ2-7,TRBD1,.,14
TGTGCCAGCAGCCGACAGGGTCAGAATGAGCAGTTCTTC,CASSRQGQNEQFF,TRBV4-2,TRBJ2-1,TRBD1,.,13
TGCAGTGCTCTCCGTAATACGCAGTATTTT,CSALRNTQYF,TRBV20-1,TRBJ2-3,.,.,10
TGTGCCAGCAGCAGGGTTCTTATGAACACTGAAGCTTTCTTT,CASSRVLMNTEAFF,TRBV5-8,TRBJ1-1,.,once,14
TGTGCCAGCAGCTTTCTAGCGGGGAGCACAGATACGCAGTATTTT,CASSFLAGSTDTQYF,TRBV7-9,TRBJ2-3,TRBD2,.,15
TGTGCCAGCAGTTTTGATAAGGCTTGGGTCTTC,CASSFDKAWVF,TRBV28,TRBJ2-1,.,.,11
TGTGCCAGCAGCTCGGGACTAGTGGGAGATACGCAGTATTTT,CASSSGLVGDTQYF,TRBV5-4,TRBJ2-3,TRBD2,few,14
TGTGCCAGCAGCTTAGGACAGCTATCCTACGAGCAGTACTTC,CASSLGQLSYEQYF,TRBV7-2,TRBJ2-7,.,medium-sized,14
TGTGCCAGCAGTGAATGGGGGGACCCCTCTGGAAACACCATATATTTT,CASSEWGDPSGNTIYF,TRBV6-1,TRBJ1-3,.,.,16
TGTGCCAGCAGCTTGGTGGGAGGGCCCCACAATGAGCAGTTCTTC,CASSLVGGPHNEQFF,TRBV5-4,TRBJ2-1,TRBD2,.,15
TGTGCCTGGAGTAGGGAACAGTATCAGCCCCAGCATTTT,CAWSREQYQPQHF,TRBV30,TRBJ1-5,.,.,13
TGTGCCAGCAGTGACAGGGGCCGGGATACGCAGTATTTT,CASSDRGRDTQYF,TRBV25-1,TRBJ2-3,.,.,13
TGTGCCTGGAGTTTGCAGGGGGCAGGAACCGGGGAGCTGTTTTTT,CAWSLQGAGTGELFF,TRBV30,TRBJ2-2,TRBD1,few,15
TGTGCCAGCAGCCAAAGAACGGGACAGAGCAATCAGCCCCAGCATTTT,CASSQRTGQSNQPQHF,TRBV7-2,TRBJ1-5,TRBD1,.,16
TGCAGCGTTGTAGCTAGCGGGGGGAGCACAGATACGCAGTATTTT,CSVVASGGSTDTQYF,TRBV29-1,TRBJ2-3,TRBD2,.,15
TGTGCCAGCATCGGGGGGGGGCTCACCGGGGAGCTGTTTTTT,CASIGGGLTGELFF,TRBV6-6,TRBJ2-2,TRBD2,once,14
TGTGCCAGCAGTGACCCCCGAAAGGGGGATACGCAGTATTTT,CASSDPRKGDTQYF,TRBV6-4,TRBJ2-3,.,.,14
TGTGCCTGCCAGGGGACTGAAGCTTTCTTT,CACQGTEAFF,TRBV30,TRBJ1-1,.,few,10
TGTGCCAGCAGCTCAGGGGCTCAGCCCCAGCATTTT,CASSSGAQPQHF,TRBV7-2,TRBJ1-5,.,.,12
TGTGCCAGCAGCCAAGAAGCGAGGGAGGTGGGGCAGTACTTC,CASSQEAREVGQYF,TRBV14,TRBJ2-7,.,.,14
TGTGCCAGCAGCCAAGAACGGATGCCCTACAGCTCCTACAATGAGCAGTTCTTC,CASSQERMPYSSYNEQFF,TRBV14,TRBJ2-1,.,once,18
TGTGCCAGCAGCTTAACCGGTCGCTTGGGGGTTCCCTACGAGCAGTACTTC,CASSLTGRLGVPYEQYF,TRBV7-9,TRBJ2-7,.,.,17
TGTGCCAGCAGCTTGGTAATCGGGGGGGCGAACGAGCAGTACTTC,CASSLVIGGANEQYF,TRBV7-2,TRBJ2-7,TRBD2,.,15
TGTGCCAGTAGTATTGGTCTAGCGGACACAGATACGCAGTATTTT,CASSIGLADTDTQYF,TRBV19,TRBJ2-3,TRBD2,.,15
TGTGCCAGCAGTGAAGACCTAGAAGCTTTCTTT,CASSEDLEAFF,TRBV2,TRBJ1-1,.,.,11
TGCGCCAGCAGCCAAGGTACGGGATTCATAAACTCCTACGAGCAGTACTTC,CASSQGTGFINSYEQYF,TRBV4-1,TRBJ2-7,.,once,17
TGTGCCAGCAGGGTACTAGCGGGGGGGGCAGATACGCAGTATTTT,CASRVLAGGADTQYF,TRBV28,TRBJ2-3,TRBD2,few,15
TGTGCCAGCAGTTCCCATGGGACAGCCGGGGGGGAGCAGTACTTC,CASSSHGTAGGEQYF,TRBV27,TRBJ2-7,.,.,15
TGCGCCAGCAGCTTGCGAGGGGGCGATAATCAGCCCCAGCATTTT,CASSLRGGDNQPQHF,TRBV5-1,TRBJ1-5,TRBD1,.,15
TGTGCCAGCAGCTTAAGCTGGGACAGCTCAGGAACCTCTGGAAACACCATATATTTT,CASSLSWDSSGTSGNTIYF,TRBV11-3,TRBJ1-3,TRBD1,.,19
TGTGCCAGTAGTATCGAAGGAGGCCAGCCCCAGCATTTT,CASSIEGGQPQHF,TRBV19,TRBJ1-5,.,.,13
TGTGCCAGCAGTCCCCAGTTCAGGTTCGAAGGGACTGAAGCTTTCTTT,CASSPQFRFEGTEAFF,TRBV27,TRBJ1-1,.,.,16
TGTGCCAGCAGCTTCCCCGCAGCGGGGAGCTACGAGCAGTACTTC,CASSFPAAGSYEQYF,TRBV5-4,TRBJ2-7,TRBD2,.,15